This T cell receptor (beta chain) was captured in a study of shared clonotypes between healthy human individuals. With regard to this clone: Its antigen is unknown.

The length of the CDR3 is 13 residues. Trimming removed 5 bases at V and 2 bases at J, with 8 bases between. CDR1 is SGHNT, CDR2 YENEEA, per germline. Using immunoSEQ multiplex PCR, the repertoire was profiled, and TCRdb retains in-frame clones only, with some absent. The sample has around 700,000 clones; less than 80% are singletons. Study-wide results and caveats: Naive subsets generally exceeded memory subsets in estimated richness.

Donors were Caucasian adults residing in Nashville, Tennessee, USA. The origin of this receptor is a woman under 40 in good health. Sequencing was carried out using memory CD4+ T cells sorted from blood. The sample's subset: CD45RA-negative fraction. The J gene is TRBJ2-3, the V gene TRBV11-3; D is uncertain. In nucleotides, the CDR3 is TGTGCCAGCAGCCCTACGACCACAGATACGCAGTATTTT. It encodes CASSPTTTDTQYF.